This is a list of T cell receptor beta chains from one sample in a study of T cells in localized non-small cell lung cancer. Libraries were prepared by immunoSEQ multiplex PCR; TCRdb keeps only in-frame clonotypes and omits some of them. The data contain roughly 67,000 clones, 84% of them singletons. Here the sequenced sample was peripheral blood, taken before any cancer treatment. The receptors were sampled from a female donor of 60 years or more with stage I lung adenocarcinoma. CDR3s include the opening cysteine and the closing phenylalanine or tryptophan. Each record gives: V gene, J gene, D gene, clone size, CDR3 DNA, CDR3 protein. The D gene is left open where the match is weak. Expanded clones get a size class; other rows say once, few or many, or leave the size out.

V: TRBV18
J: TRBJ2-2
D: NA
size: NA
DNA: TGTGCCAGCTCACCACTGGCCGGGGAGCTGTTTTTT
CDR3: CASSPLAGELFF

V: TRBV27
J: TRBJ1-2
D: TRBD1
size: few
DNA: TGTGCCAGCAGTTTATTGGGAACGGGTCAGGGGGTGGGTGGCTACACCTTC
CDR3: CASSLLGTGQGVGGYTF

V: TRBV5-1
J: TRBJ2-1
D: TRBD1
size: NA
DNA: TGCGCCAGCAGCTTACAGGGGCGATCACCTAATGAGCAGTTCTTC
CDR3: CASSLQGRSPNEQFF

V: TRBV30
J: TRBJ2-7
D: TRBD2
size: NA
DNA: TGTGCCTGGAGAGCGGGAGGGAGTTCCTACGAGCAGTACTTC
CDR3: CAWRAGGSSYEQYF

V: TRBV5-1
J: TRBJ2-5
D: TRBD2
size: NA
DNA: TGCGCCAGCAGCCCGCGGACTAGCGGGGGCCCTTTCCAAGAGACCCAGTACTTC
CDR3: CASSPRTSGGPFQETQYF

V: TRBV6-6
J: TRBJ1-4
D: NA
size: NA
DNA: TGTGCCAGCAACGGGGGGATGACTAATGAAAAACTGTTTTTT
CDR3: CASNGGMTNEKLFF

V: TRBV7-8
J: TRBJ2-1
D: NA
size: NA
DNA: TGTGCCAGCAGCTTAGGGATCTCCTACAATGAGCAGTTCTTC
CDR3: CASSLGISYNEQFF

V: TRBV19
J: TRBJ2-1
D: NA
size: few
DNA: TGTGCCAGTAGTATAAGGGAGGCACTCGAGCAGTTCTTC
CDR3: CASSIREALEQFF

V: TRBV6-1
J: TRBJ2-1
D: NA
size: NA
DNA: TGTGCCAGCAGTGATCAAGACGCCGCCAATGAGCAGTTCTTC
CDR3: CASSDQDAANEQFF

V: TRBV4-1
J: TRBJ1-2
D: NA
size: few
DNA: TGCGCCAGCAGCCAGGAGTTTTACTATGGCTACACCTTC
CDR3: CASSQEFYYGYTF

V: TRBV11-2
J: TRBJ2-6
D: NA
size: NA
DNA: TGTGCCAGCAGTTTGAGCGCTGGGGCCAACGTCCTGACTTTC
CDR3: CASSLSAGANVLTF

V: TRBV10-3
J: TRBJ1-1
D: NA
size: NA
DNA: TGTGCCATCAGTGGCCCAGGGAGTGAAGCTTTCTTT
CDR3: CAISGPGSEAFF

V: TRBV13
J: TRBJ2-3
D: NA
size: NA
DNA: TGTGCCAGCAGACTGACTAGCACAGATACGCAGTATTTT
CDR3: CASRLTSTDTQYF

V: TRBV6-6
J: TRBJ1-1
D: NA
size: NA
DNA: TGTGCCAGCAGTTACGAACTCGGTGGCGGTGAAGCTTTCTTT
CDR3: CASSYELGGGEAFF

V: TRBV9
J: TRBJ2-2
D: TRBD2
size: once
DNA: TGTGCCAGCAGCGCTCCACCGGGACTAGATACCGGGGAGCTGTTTTTT
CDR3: CASSAPPGLDTGELFF

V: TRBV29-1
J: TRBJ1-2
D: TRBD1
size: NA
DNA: TGCAGCGTTAGGACAGGAGGGACATATGGCTACACCTTC
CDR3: CSVRTGGTYGYTF

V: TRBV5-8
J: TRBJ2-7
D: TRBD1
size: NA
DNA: TGTGCCAGCAGCCAAGGACAGGACTACGAGCAGTACTTC
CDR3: CASSQGQDYEQYF

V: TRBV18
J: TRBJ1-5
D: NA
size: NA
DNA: TGTGCCAGCTCATCGCAGGGCCCAGGGAGCAATCAGCCCCAGCATTTT
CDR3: CASSSQGPGSNQPQHF

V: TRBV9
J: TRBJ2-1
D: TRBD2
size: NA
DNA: TGTGCCAGCAGCGTTGGGACTAGCGGGGGGAATGAGCAGTTCTTC
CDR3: CASSVGTSGGNEQFF

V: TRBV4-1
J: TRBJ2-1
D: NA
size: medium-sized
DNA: TGCGCCAGCTCCTATTCGAAGGACAGCCCAGGGAGCAATGAGCAGTTCTTC
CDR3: CASSYSKDSPGSNEQFF

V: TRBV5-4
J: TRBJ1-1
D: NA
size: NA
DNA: TGTGCCAGCAGCCCCAACCGACTGACAGTGAACACTGAAGCTTTCTTT
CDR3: CASSPNRLTVNTEAFF

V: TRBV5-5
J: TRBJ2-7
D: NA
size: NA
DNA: TGTGCCAGCAGCTTGGACCGGGGGAGCTCCTACGAGCAGTACTTC
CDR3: CASSLDRGSSYEQYF

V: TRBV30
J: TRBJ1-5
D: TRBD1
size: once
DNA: TGTGCCTCTGGGACAGGCGCCCAGCCCCAGCATTTT
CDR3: CASGTGAQPQHF

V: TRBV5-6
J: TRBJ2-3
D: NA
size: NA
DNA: TGTGCCAGCAGCTACCTTACTGGATCTGTCACAGATACGCAGTATTTT
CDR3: CASSYLTGSVTDTQYF

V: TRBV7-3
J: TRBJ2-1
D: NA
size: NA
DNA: TGTGCCAGCAGCTTAGGGCTACCCGGGACTCTCAATGAGCAGTTCTTC
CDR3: CASSLGLPGTLNEQFF

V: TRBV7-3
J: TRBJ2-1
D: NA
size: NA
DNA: TGTGCCAGCAGCTTAACAGGAGCGGAATCCTACAATGAGCAGTTCTTC
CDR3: CASSLTGAESYNEQFF

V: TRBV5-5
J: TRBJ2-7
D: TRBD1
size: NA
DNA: TGTGCCAGCAGCCCACAGGACAGGGATCACGAGCAGTACTTC
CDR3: CASSPQDRDHEQYF

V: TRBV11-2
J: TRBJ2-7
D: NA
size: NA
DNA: TGTGCCAGCAGCTCCTATTTCGATTACGAGCAGTACTTC
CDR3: CASSSYFDYEQYF

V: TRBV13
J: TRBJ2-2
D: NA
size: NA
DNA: TGTGCCAGCAGCTCTAGGGGGAAAATACTTCGAGGGGGAAACACCGGGGAGCTGTTTTTT
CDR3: CASSSRGKILRGGNTGELFF

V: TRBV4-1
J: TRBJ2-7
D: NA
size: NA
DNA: TGCGCCAGCAGTCCTGACTGGGGAAGCTACGAGCAGTACTTC
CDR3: CASSPDWGSYEQYF

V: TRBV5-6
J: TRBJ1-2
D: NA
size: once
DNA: TGTGCCAGCAGCTTGACCTCGGGGGCTGGCTACACCTTC
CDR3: CASSLTSGAGYTF

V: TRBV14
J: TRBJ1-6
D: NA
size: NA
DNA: TGTGCCAGCAGCCAAAGGTCAGATTCACCCCTCCACTTT
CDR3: CASSQRSDSPLHF

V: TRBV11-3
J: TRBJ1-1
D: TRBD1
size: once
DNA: TGTGCCAGCAGCTCTCAGGGGGGGGACACTGAAGCTTTCTTT
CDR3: CASSSQGGDTEAFF

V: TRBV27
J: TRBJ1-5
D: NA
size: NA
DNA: TGTGCCAGCAGTTCCGGACGGGGTAGCAATCAGCCCCAGCATTTT
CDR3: CASSSGRGSNQPQHF

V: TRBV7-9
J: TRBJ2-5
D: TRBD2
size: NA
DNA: TGTGCCAGCAGCACACTAGCGGGAGGATTAGAGACCCAGTACTTC
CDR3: CASSTLAGGLETQYF

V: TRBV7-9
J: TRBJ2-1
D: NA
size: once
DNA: TGTGCCAGCAGCTTAGCCGGAGCCGGTGAGCAGTTCTTC
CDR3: CASSLAGAGEQFF

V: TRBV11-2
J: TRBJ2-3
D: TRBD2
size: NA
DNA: TGTGCCAGCAGCCCGGACGGACTAGCCCCAGATACGCAGTATTTT
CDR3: CASSPDGLAPDTQYF

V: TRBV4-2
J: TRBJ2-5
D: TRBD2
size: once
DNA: TGTGCCAGCAGCCAAGATTTGGCGGGAGGGGGGACCCAAGAGACCCAGTACTTC
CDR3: CASSQDLAGGGTQETQYF

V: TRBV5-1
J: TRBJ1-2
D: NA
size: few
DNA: TGCGCCAGCAGCGCAGACGGGGTTCCGGGTTATGGCTACACCTTC
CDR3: CASSADGVPGYGYTF

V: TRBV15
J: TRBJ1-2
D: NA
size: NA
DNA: TGTGCCACCAGCAGCAGGGGACTGGACTATGGCTACACCTTC
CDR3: CATSSRGLDYGYTF

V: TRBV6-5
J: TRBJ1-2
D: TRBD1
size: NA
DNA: TGTGCCAGCAGTTACTCGACGGGACAGGGGAACTATGGCTACACCTTC
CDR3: CASSYSTGQGNYGYTF

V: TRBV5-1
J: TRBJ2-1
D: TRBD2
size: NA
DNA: TGCGCCAGCAAAACTAGCGGGAGCTCCTACAATGAGCAGTTCTTC
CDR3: CASKTSGSSYNEQFF

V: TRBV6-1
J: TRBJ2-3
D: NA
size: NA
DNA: TGTGCCAGCAGGGGCATCCTAGATACGCAGTATTTT
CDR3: CASRGILDTQYF

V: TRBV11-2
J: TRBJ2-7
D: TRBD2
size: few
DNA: TGTGCCAGCAGCTCCCCAGGGCGGGGGTCCTACGAGCAGTACTTC
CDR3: CASSSPGRGSYEQYF

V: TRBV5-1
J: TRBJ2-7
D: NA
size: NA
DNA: TGCGCCAGCAGCGCCCCCGGGGCCGTCTACGAGCAGTACTTC
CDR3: CASSAPGAVYEQYF

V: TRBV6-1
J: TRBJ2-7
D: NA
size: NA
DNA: TGTGCCAGCAGCCCCAGCGGCACGATGGGCGAGCAGTACTTC
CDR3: CASSPSGTMGEQYF

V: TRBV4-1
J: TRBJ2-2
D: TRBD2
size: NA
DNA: TGCGCCAGCAGCCAACCTGGGAGGGTCGACACCGGGGAGCTGTTTTTT
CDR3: CASSQPGRVDTGELFF

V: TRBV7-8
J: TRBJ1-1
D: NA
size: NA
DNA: TGTGCCAGCAGCTCTCGCATGAACACTGAAGCTTTCTTT
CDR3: CASSSRMNTEAFF

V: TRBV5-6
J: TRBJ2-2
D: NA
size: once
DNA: TGCGCCAGCAGCTTGGGTAGAGAACACCGGGGAGCTGTTTTT
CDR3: CASSLGREHRGAVF

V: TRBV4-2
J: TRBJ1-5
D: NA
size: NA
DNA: TGTGCCAGCAGCCAAGGGGGAATAGGGTCTGATCAGCCCCAGCATTTT
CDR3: CASSQGGIGSDQPQHF